The rows below give T cell receptor beta chains drawn from one sample of a study of cytomegalovirus exposure and HLA in healthy donors. Method: immunoSEQ multiplex PCR; TCRdb's copy keeps in-frame clones and lacks some. Its listing shows 200,000 to 250,000 clones. What was sequenced was PBMCs. The source is a woman aged 25 to 39 in good health and CMV-seropositive. The CDR3 runs from the conserved cysteine through the conserved F or W. D genes are given only for firm matches.

>TRBV7-2|TRBJ1-2|NA
CASSLDSHGYTF
TGTGCCAGCAGCTTAGACAGCCATGGCTACACCTTC
>TRBV5-8|TRBJ1-5|NA
CASTFRGGNDQPQHF
TGTGCCAGCACCTTCAGAGGAGGGAACGATCAGCCCCAGCATTTT
>TRBV27|TRBJ1-4|TRBD1
CASSPGQGRGLFF
TGTGCCAGCAGTCCGGGACAGGGGAGAGGACTGTTTTTT
>TRBV18|TRBJ2-2|NA
CASSPQSGADAGELFF
TGTGCCAGCTCACCACAATCTGGGGCTGACGCCGGGGAGCTGTTTTTT
>TRBV15|TRBJ2-1|NA
CATSRVKILGGRTGNNEQFF
TGTGCCACCAGCAGAGTCAAGATTCTGGGCGGGAGGACAGGAAACAATGAGCAGTTCTTC
>TRBV28|TRBJ2-3|TRBD2
CASRGLAGRLPPDTQYF
TGTGCCAGCAGGGGACTAGCGGGACGCCTACCTCCAGATACGCAGTATTTT
>TRBV28|TRBJ2-7|TRBD1
CASSWDREQYF
TGTGCCAGCAGTTGGGACAGGGAGCAGTACTTC
>TRBV25-1|TRBJ2-7|NA
CASSGTASPLYEQYF
TGTGCCAGCAGTGGGACAGCATCACCCCTCTACGAGCAGTACTTC
>TRBV28|TRBJ2-1|NA
CASSLPGDTSNEQFF
TGTGCCAGCAGTTTACCAGGGGACACTAGCAATGAGCAGTTCTTC
>TRBV9|TRBJ2-1|TRBD2
CASSAPRGEGYNEQFF
TGTGCCAGCAGCGCTCCTCGGGGGGAGGGCTACAATGAGCAGTTCTTC
>TRBV5-4|TRBJ2-2|NA
CASRNLGQNTGELFF
TGTGCCAGCAGGAATTTGGGCCAAAACACCGGGGAGCTGTTTTTT
>TRBV5-1|TRBJ2-1|TRBD1
CASSLAQGAYDEQFF
TGCGCCAGCAGCTTGGCCCAGGGGGCTTACGATGAGCAGTTCTTC
>TRBV27|TRBJ2-3|TRBD1
CASRWTGVQTDTQYF
TGTGCCAGCAGATGGACAGGGGTGCAAACAGATACGCAGTATTTT
>TRBV5-1|TRBJ1-1|NA
CASSSQPTNTEAFF
TGCGCCAGCAGCTCACAGCCAACCAACACTGAAGCTTTCTTT
>TRBV30|TRBJ1-6|NA
CAWRVGRASRNSPLHF
TGTGCCTGGAGAGTGGGGAGGGCCTCCCGGAATTCACCCCTCCACTTT
>TRBV10-3|TRBJ2-1|TRBD2
CAISPPTSASHNEQFF
TGTGCCATCAGTCCACCTACTAGCGCGTCCCACAATGAGCAGTTCTTC
>TRBV18|TRBJ1-3|NA
CASSPRTARSGNTIYF
TGTGCCAGCTCACCACGGACAGCGCGCTCTGGAAACACCATATATTTT
>TRBV9|TRBJ1-6|TRBD1
CASSAAGGVSYNSPLHF
TGTGCCAGCAGCGCAGCAGGGGGCGTTTCCTATAATTCACCCCTCCACTTT
>TRBV28|TRBJ1-5|NA
CASSGGGRVGQPQHF
TGTGCCAGCAGTGGGGGGGGGAGGGTTGGTCAGCCCCAGCATTTT
>TRBV19|TRBJ1-5|NA
CASSYFSTGTDQPQHF
TGTGCCAGTAGCTACTTTTCCACAGGAACCGATCAGCCCCAGCATTTT
>TRBV29-1|TRBJ1-1|TRBD1
CSLKTGGGSTEAFF
TGCAGCTTAAAGACAGGGGGAGGTAGCACTGAAGCTTTCTTT
>TRBV11-3|TRBJ2-2|NA
CASSLLRGGTGELFF
TGTGCCAGCAGCTTATTGAGAGGGGGTACCGGGGAGCTGTTTTTT
>TRBV7-9|TRBJ2-7|NA
CASSLEGGALDEQYF
TGTGCCAGCAGCTTAGAAGGGGGGGCCTTGGACGAGCAGTACTTC
>TRBV10-3|TRBJ1-1|NA
CAITRGDTEAFF
TGTGCCATCACAAGGGGTGACACTGAAGCTTTCTTT
>TRBV7-2|TRBJ2-3|TRBD2
CASSLAGSGGDLTDTQYF
TGTGCCAGCAGCTTAGCGGGGTCGGGGGGGGACCTCACAGATACGCAGTATTTT
>TRBV6-5|TRBJ2-7|NA
CASSYLEGSYEQYF
TGTGCCAGCAGTTACCTAGAGGGATCCTACGAGCAGTACTTC
>TRBV5-4|TRBJ2-1|NA
CASSRDSKSSYNEQFF
TGTGCCAGCAGCAGGGACTCTAAGAGCTCCTACAATGAGCAGTTCTTC
>TRBV5-4|TRBJ2-5|NA
CASSFGTGQETQYF
TGTGCCAGCAGCTTTGGCACGGGGCAAGAGACCCAGTACTTC
>TRBV30|TRBJ2-7|NA
CAWSHRLGRPRMRVEQYF
TGTGCCTGGAGTCACAGACTAGGTCGACCGAGAATGAGGGTCGAGCAGTACTTC
>TRBV5-1|TRBJ2-1|TRBD2
CASRPYLAGRNEQFF
TGCGCCAGCAGGCCGTATCTAGCGGGAAGGAATGAGCAGTTCTTC
>TRBV30|TRBJ2-1|NA
CAWLGSNEQFF
TGTGCCTGGCTAGGGAGCAATGAGCAGTTCTTC
>TRBV9|TRBJ1-3|TRBD1
CASSVIDRGSGNTIYF
TGTGCCAGCAGCGTAATCGACAGGGGTTCTGGAAACACCATATATTTT
>TRBV19|TRBJ2-7|TRBD1
CASKDRDRVSYEQYF
TGTGCCAGTAAGGACAGGGACAGGGTATCCTACGAGCAGTACTTC
>TRBV12-5|TRBJ2-7|NA
CASGYSASPGQRKYF
TGTGCTAGTGGTTACTCAGCCTCTCCGGGACAAAGAAAGTACTTC
>TRBV27|TRBJ2-1|NA
CASSRSGHDNWEQFF
TGTGCCAGCAGCCGTTCGGGACATGATAATTGGGAGCAGTTCTTC
>TRBV6-6|TRBJ2-2|NA
CASRSGRNTGELFF
TGTGCCAGTCGTTCGGGGAGGAACACCGGGGAGCTGTTTTTT
>TRBV5-4|TRBJ1-2|NA
CASSLGVRTLF
TGTGCCAGCAGCTTGGGGGTCCGGACTTTATTC
>TRBV5-6|TRBJ1-5|NA
CASSLRGAGNQPQHF
TGTGCCAGCAGCTTGAGGGGTGCCGGCAATCAGCCCCAGCATTTT
>TRBV19|TRBJ2-5|NA
CASSPWNGGDQETQYF
TGTGCCAGTAGCCCCTGGAACGGGGGAGACCAAGAGACCCAGTACTTC
>TRBV10-1|TRBJ2-3|NA
CASTRGGSTDTQYF
TGCGCCAGCACTCGAGGGGGTTCCACAGATACGCAGTATTTT
>TRBV5-1|TRBJ1-1|TRBD1
CASRMGTGGTEAFF
TGCGCCAGCAGGATGGGGACAGGGGGAACTGAAGCTTTCTTT
>TRBV30|TRBJ1-4|NA
CAWSRLGQFGGEKLFF
TGTGCCTGGAGTAGGCTGGGGCAGTTCGGGGGAGAAAAACTGTTTTTT
>TRBV6-4|TRBJ1-1|NA
CASSDSGGEAFF
TGTGCCAGCAGTGACTCGGGGGGTGAAGCTTTCTTT